The clone carrying this T cell receptor (beta chain) was seen at least ten times. A read error may account for a junction end that differs from germline. These data originate in a study of neurological immune-mediated disorders. In TCRdb, the 5' RACE reads were re-called with MiXCR into one record per CDR3 protein. Among about 33,000 distinct CDR3 sequences listed, roughly 1.6% were seen once. CDR3 length equals 16 residues. Germline V CDR1 and CDR2: WNHNN, SYGVQD (reference sequence). Unsorted libraries were derived from 2 million PBMCs stored at -80 C. This clonotype was sampled from a woman in her twenties or thirties with multiple sclerosis. The chain is built from TRBV10-1 and TRBJ2-1; TRBD2 is a possible D gene (7 bases). Sample: PBMCs. Here the CDR3 DNA reads TGCGCCAGCAGCGAGTTTAAGGGGGGGGCTAGGAATGAGCAGTTCTTC. The encoded protein is CASSEFKGGARNEQFF.